Below, 18 T cell receptor beta chains from the same sample are listed, as sequenced in a study of glioma-infiltrating T cells after dendritic cell vaccination (dated by TCRdb to the mid-2010s). The library was obtained by the immunoSEQ multiplex PCR assay. Drawn from immuneACCESS, this table holds only the in-frame rearrangements with V and J called that TCRdb kept. Clones are partly lost; checked studies trace under half to an unresolved V gene and leave the rest unexplained. The sample yields roughly 82,000 clones; around 90% were counted once. The ten largest account for 3.2% of the sample. Sequenced here: blood, sampled before dendritic cell vaccination. All receptors come from a human donor with glioblastoma.

The chain carries TRBV19 and TRBJ2-7, with D possibly matching TRBD1 (5 bases). Germline values: CDR1 LNHDA, CDR2 SQIVND (reference sequence). The length of the CDR3 is 13 residues. V was trimmed by 6 bases and J by 3 bases, leaving 12 bases between them. In DNA form, the CDR3 reads TGTGCCAGTAGCCTGGGCAGGGTCTACGAGCAGTACTTC. Its protein is CASSLGRVYEQYF.

The V gene is TRBV21-1, the J gene TRBJ1-4. TRBV21-1 is a recognized pseudogene. There are 12 residues in the CDR3. The CDR3 sequence is CASRRSNEKLFF. The CDR3 DNA is TGTGCCAGCCGTCGGAGTAATGAAAAACTGTTTTTT.

The V gene is TRBV6-1, the J gene TRBJ1-4, with D perhaps matching TRBD1 (5 bases). The CDR3 length is 14 residues. The V end was cut by 4 bases, the J end by 3 bases, with 9 bases between. Germline CDR1 reads MNHNS; CDR2 reads SASEGT. As DNA, the CDR3 is TGTGCCAGCAGTGCGCAGGGCCCTAATGAAAAACTGTTTTTT. Translated, it gives CASSAQGPNEKLFF.

This chain uses TRBV7-3 with TRBJ2-3; TRBD1 matches at 12 bases. The CDR3 runs to 18 residues. Germline V CDR1 and CDR2: SGHTA, FQGTGA. The trim removed 4 bases at V and 2 bases at J, leaving 10 bases unmatched. CDR3 in amino acids: CASSSGPGQGADTDTQYF. CDR3 nucleotides: TGTGCCAGCAGCTCCGGACCGGGACAGGGGGCAGACACAGATACGCAGTATTTT.

The chain joins TRBV5-1 to TRBJ1-3; 7 bases are a match to TRBD1. In germline, CDR1 is SGHRS, CDR2 YFSETQ. This CDR3 has 14 amino acids. Trimming at V came to 2 bases and at J to 2 bases, leaving 1 base not matched to a gene. The CDR3 DNA sequence: TGCGCCAGCAGCTTTGGGACAGCTGGAAACACCATATATTTT. It translates to CASSFGTAGNTIYF.

This chain uses TRBV5-6 with TRBJ2-5; weak D call: TRBD1 (6 bases). The CDR3 extends over 14 amino acids. CDR1 is SGHDT and CDR2 is YYEEEE in the germline V gene. Trimming took off 3 bases at V and 3 bases at J, with 12 bases between the two ends. The CDR3 sequence is CASSSRGVEETQYF. The CDR3 coding sequence is TGTGCCAGCAGCTCCAGGGGAGTTGAAGAGACCCAGTACTTC.

The chain has TRBV5-1 and TRBJ1-2; no firm D call. V was pared by 2 bases and J by 3 bases, with 8 bases between. From germline, CDR1 is SGHRS and CDR2 YFSETQ. The CDR3 is 13 residues long. DNA of the CDR3: TGCGCCAGCAGCTTAAATGCGTACTATGGCTACACCTTC. Its protein product is CASSLNAYYGYTF. The variable domain in full, completed from reference TRBV5-1 and TRBJ1-2, reads KAGVTQTPRYLIKTRGQQVTLSCSPISGHRSVSWYQQTPGQGLQFLFEYFSETQRNKGNFPGRFSGRQFSNSRSEMNVSTLELGDSALYLCASSLNAYYGYTFGSGTRLTVV.

The chain employs TRBV19 and TRBJ2-3; TRBD1 agrees at 9 bases. Losses at the gene ends were 3 bases for V and 4 bases for J; bases not matched to a gene: 8. The CDR3 is made up of 16 amino acids. The V gene's germline CDR1 is LNHDA and CDR2 SQIVND (reference sequence). The CDR3 spells CASSIPGQGKPDTQYF. In nucleotides, the CDR3 is TGTGCCAGTAGTATCCCGGGACAGGGTAAGCCAGATACGCAGTATTTT.

The chain carries TRBV5-1 and TRBJ2-1; tentative D call: TRBD2 (5 bases). Trimming pared 7 bases from V and 9 bases from J, leaving 14 bases between. CDR3 length: 12 amino acids. Germline values: CDR1 SGHRS, CDR2 YFSETQ. The CDR3 loop is CASGASGVEQFF. DNA for the CDR3: TGCGCCAGCGGCGCGTCCGGGGTTGAGCAGTTCTTC.

The chain carries TRBV11-2 and TRBJ1-5, with 8 bases matching TRBD1. The J segment lost 4 bases and the V segment lost 5 bases, leaving 4 bases of the junction unmatched. Germline values: CDR1 SGHAT, CDR2 FQNNGV. The CDR3 consists of 14 residues. In DNA, the CDR3 is TGTGCCAGCAGCCAGACAGGGGTGAATCAGCCCCAGCATTTT. This gives the protein CASSQTGVNQPQHF. Full variable domain (missing parts from reference TRBV11-2 and TRBJ1-5): EAGVAQSPRYKIIEKRQSVAFWCNPISGHATLYWYQQILGQGPKLLIQFQNNGVVDDSQLPKDRFSAERLKGVDSTLKIQPAKLEDSAVYLCASSQTGVNQPQHFGDGTRLSIL.

The chain recombines TRBV9 with TRBJ2-3, with 9 nucleotides matching TRBD2. Germline loops: CDR1 SGDLS, CDR2 YYNGEE. CDR3 length: 15 residues. J lost 4 bases, V lost 2 bases, and 5 bases had no gene match. CDR3 DNA sequence: TGTGCCAGCAGCGTTAGCGGGGGCGGAGCAGATACGCAGTATTTT. Translation: CASSVSGGGADTQYF.

The chain combines TRBV6-6 with TRBJ2-5, with D perhaps matching TRBD2 (5 bases). The J call is doubtful: the DNA matches TRBJ2-7 better. The CDR3 sequence is 14 residues long. In germline, CDR1 is MNHNY, CDR2 SVGAGI (reference sequence). CDR3 sequence: CASSSLTSTYEQYF. The CDR3 nucleotides are TGTGCCAGCAGTTCTTTAACTAGTACCTACGAGCAGTACTTC.

This rearrangement joins TRBV6-4 to TRBJ2-1; D is ambiguous. Deletions cut 0 bases from V and 13 bases from J, with 13 bases between. The CDR3 sequence is 13 residues long. CDR1 and CDR2 (germline): MRHNA, SNTAGT. This CDR3 is CASSDSNLGRQFF. The CDR3, as DNA: TGTGCCAGCAGTGACTCGAATCTTGGTAGACAGTTCTTC.

This sequence joins TRBV27 and TRBJ1-5; 9 bases map to TRBD1. The V segment lost 3 bases and the J segment 4 bases; nucleotides outside the gene matches: 1. From germline, CDR1 is MNHEY and CDR2 SMNVEV (reference sequence). CDR3 length equals 14 residues. The CDR3 here is CASSFGTGNQPQHF. CDR3 in DNA: TGTGCCAGCAGTTTTGGGACAGGGAATCAGCCCCAGCATTTT.

The chain recombines TRBV7-8 with TRBJ1-5; 9 bases agree with TRBD1. The CDR3 is 16 amino acids. Per germline, CDR1 SGHVS and CDR2 FQNEAQ. J gave up 2 bases and V 5 bases, and 7 bases lay outside the gene matches. CDR3: CASSPNRGLGNQPQHF. CDR3 DNA: TGTGCCAGCAGCCCCAACAGGGGGCTGGGCAATCAGCCCCAGCATTTT.

The chain carries TRBV7-2 and TRBJ2-1, with 10 bases matching TRBD2. With 0 bases clipped from V and 6 bases from J, the junction kept 8 bases outside the gene matches. The V gene's germline CDR1 is SGHTA and CDR2 FQGNSA. The CDR3 spans 17 residues. This chain's CDR3 is CASSLALLAGGLNEQFF. The CDR3 DNA sequence: TGTGCCAGCAGCTTAGCGCTGTTAGCGGGGGGACTCAATGAGCAGTTCTTC. Full variable domain (rest looked up from reference TRBV7-2 and TRBJ2-1): GAGVSQSPSNKVTEKGKDVELRCDPISGHTALYWYRQSLGQGLEFLIYFQGNSAPDKSGLPSDRFSAERTGGSVSTLTIQRTQQEDSAVYLCASSLALLAGGLNEQFFGPGTRLTVL.

The chain links TRBV19 to TRBJ2-7; 8 bases map to TRBD1. There are 16 residues in the CDR3. Germline V CDR1 and CDR2: LNHDA, SQIVND (reference sequence). J was trimmed by 0 bases and V by 3 bases; bases with no gene match: 7. CDR3 sequence: CASSIGDRRYSYEQYF. The DNA for the CDR3 is TGTGCCAGTAGTATTGGGGACAGGCGATACTCCTACGAGCAGTACTTC.

The genes are TRBV28 and TRBJ1-6, with TRBD1 as a possible D gene (5 bases). Between the trimmed V and J ends, which lost 1 base and 6 bases, there was a span of 13 bases. The CDR3 covers 16 residues. Per germline, CDR1 MDHEN and CDR2 SYDVKM. CDR3 amino acids: CASSLYRQTANSPLHF. DNA for the CDR3: TGTGCCAGCAGTTTATATAGACAGACAGCTAATTCACCCCTCCACTTT. Full variable domain (remainder filled in from reference TRBV28 and TRBJ1-6): DVKVTQSSRYLVKRTGEKVFLECVQDMDHENMFWYRQDPGLGLRLIYFSYDVKMKEKGDIPEGYSVSREKKERFSLILESASTNQTSMYLCASSLYRQTANSPLHFGNGTRLTVT.